Detailed here is one T cell receptor beta chain. Measured with immunoSEQ multiplex PCR; TCRdb has only the in-frame clones, and not every one. Of about 220,000 clones listed, around four fifths were seen once; the top ten hold 3.5% to 4%. V shed 5 bases and J shed 8 bases, with 12 bases lying between them. Germline lookup yields CDR1 ENHRY and CDR2 SYGVKD. CDR3 size: 12 residues. This sample stems from a study of blood T cell repertoires in COVID-19. The chain links TRBV10-3 to TRBJ1-2; a weak D match, TRBD1 (6 bases). The sequenced sample was PBMCs or T cells enriched from blood (not recorded which). The clonotype comes from a woman between 40 and 50 years old who had been exposed to COVID-19. The CDR3 is CAISKNRDGYTF. CDR3 in DNA: TGTGCCATCAGTAAAAACAGGGACGGCTACACCTTC.